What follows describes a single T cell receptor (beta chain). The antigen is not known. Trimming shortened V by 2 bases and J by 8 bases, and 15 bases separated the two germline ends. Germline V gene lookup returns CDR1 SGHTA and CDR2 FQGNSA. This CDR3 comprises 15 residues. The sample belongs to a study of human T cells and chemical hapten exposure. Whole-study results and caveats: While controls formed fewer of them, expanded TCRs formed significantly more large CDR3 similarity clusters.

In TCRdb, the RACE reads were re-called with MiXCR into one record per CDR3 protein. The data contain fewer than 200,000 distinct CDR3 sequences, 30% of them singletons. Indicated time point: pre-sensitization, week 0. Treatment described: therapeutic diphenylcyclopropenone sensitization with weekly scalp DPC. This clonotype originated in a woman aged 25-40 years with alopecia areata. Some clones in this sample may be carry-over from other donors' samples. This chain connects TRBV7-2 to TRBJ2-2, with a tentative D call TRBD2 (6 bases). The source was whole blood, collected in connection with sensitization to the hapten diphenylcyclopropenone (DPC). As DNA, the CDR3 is TGTGCCAGCAGCTTACAACTAGCCCCCGAGGGGGAGCTGTTTTTT. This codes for CASSLQLAPEGELFF.